Given below is one T cell receptor (beta chain) in context. The antigen is unknown. This record belongs to a study of T cells after yellow fever vaccination. Study background: Fractions of low cell number were prepared using SMART-Seq v4 Ultra Low Input.

The germline V gene encodes CDR1 SGHNT and CDR2 YENEEA. The V gene end was trimmed by 5 bases and the J gene end by 7 bases; junction bases not matched to a gene: 9. This CDR3 has 16 residues. TCRdb ran MiXCR on the 5' RACE reads and lists one entry per CDR3 protein. The data contain under 600,000 distinct CDR3 sequences, about a fifth of them singletons. Study-wide findings and caveats: A weaker secondary response peaked on day 5, the primary on day 15.

This sequence originates from a man younger than 35 who received the YFV17D yellow fever vaccine. This chain links TRBV11-3 with TRBJ2-1, with 12 bases lining up with TRBD2. Sequencing was performed on PBMCs, taken about 21 days after the first yellow fever vaccination. The CDR3 region is CASSHRTSGTGNEQFF. CDR3 DNA sequence: TGTGCCAGCAGCCATAGGACTAGCGGGACTGGTAATGAGCAGTTCTTC. The whole variable domain, filled in from reference TRBV11-3 and TRBJ2-1, reads EAGVVQSPRYKIIEKKQPVAFWCNPISGHNTLYWYLQNLGQGPELLIRYENEEAVDDSQLPKDRFSAERLKGVDSTLKIQPAELGDSAVYLCASSHRTSGTGNEQFFGPGTRLTVL.